The 4 T cell receptor beta chains presented below share a single source sample, sequenced in a study of cytomegalovirus exposure and HLA in healthy donors. The table came from immunoSEQ multiplex PCR; TCRdb's copy has only in-frame clones and leaves some out. The table has 200,000 to 300,000 clones, approximately 86% seen once. The sequencing sample was made of PBMCs. The receptor source for this set is a woman aged 25 to 39 in good health and CMV-seropositive.

The chain carries TRBV5-1 and TRBJ2-3, with 11 bases aligning to TRBD2. V lost 4 bases and J lost 3; bases outside the gene matches: 4. Germline CDR1 and CDR2: SGHRS and YFSETQ. CDR3 length: 15 residues. The CDR3 coding sequence is TGCGCCAGCAGCCGTAGCGGGAGGGCAACAGATACGCAGTATTTT. This sequence encodes CASSRSGRATDTQYF.

The rearrangement joins TRBV11-3 to TRBJ2-5; D remains ambiguous. CDR3 length: 13 residues. Trimming shortened V by 5 bases and J by 5 bases, and 12 bases separated the two germline ends. Germline CDR1 is SGHNT and CDR2 is YENEEA. The CDR3 DNA is TGTGCCAGCAGCCCGCGGAGTGGGGAGACCCAGTACTTC. Its protein is CASSPRSGETQYF.

The table lists this clone with a count of one. This chain connects TRBV4-1 to TRBJ1-5, with TRBD1 as a possible D gene (5 bases). V was pared by 2 bases and J by 7 bases, with 15 bases between. The CDR3 is 15 amino acids. Looked up from germline, CDR1 is MGHRA and CDR2 is YSYEKL. The CDR3 DNA is TGCGCCAGCAGCCAACCTCAGGGTTCGGAGCAGCCCCAGCATTTT. Its protein is CASSQPQGSEQPQHF.

The J gene is TRBJ1-3, the V gene TRBV27; 10 positions agree with TRBD1. The germline CDR1 and CDR2 sequences are MNHEY and SMNVEV (reference sequence). This CDR3 contains 15 residues. With V trimmed by 5 bases and J by 2 bases, 3 bases remained unmatched. This CDR3 reads CASSPTGGTGNTIYF. In nucleotides, the CDR3 is TGTGCCAGCAGTCCGACAGGGGGCACTGGAAACACCATATATTTT.